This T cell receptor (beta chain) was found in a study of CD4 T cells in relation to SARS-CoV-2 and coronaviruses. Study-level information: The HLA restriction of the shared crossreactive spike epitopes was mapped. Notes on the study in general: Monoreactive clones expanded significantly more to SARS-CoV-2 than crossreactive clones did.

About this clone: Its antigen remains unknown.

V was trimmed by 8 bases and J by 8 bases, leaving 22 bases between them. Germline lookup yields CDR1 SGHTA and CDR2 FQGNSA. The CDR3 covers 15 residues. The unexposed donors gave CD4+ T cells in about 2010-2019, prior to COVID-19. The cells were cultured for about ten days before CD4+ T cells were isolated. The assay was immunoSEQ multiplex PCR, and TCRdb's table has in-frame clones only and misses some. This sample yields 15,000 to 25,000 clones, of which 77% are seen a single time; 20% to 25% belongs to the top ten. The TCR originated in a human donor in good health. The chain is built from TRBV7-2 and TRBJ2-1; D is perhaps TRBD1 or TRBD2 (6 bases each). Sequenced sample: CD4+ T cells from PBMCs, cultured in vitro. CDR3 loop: CASALQGGDIDEQFF. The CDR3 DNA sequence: TGTGCCAGCGCCCTCCAGGGCGGGGACATCGATGAGCAGTTCTTC.